The rows below give T cell receptor beta chains drawn from one sample of a study of blood T cell repertoires in COVID-19. This table comes from immunoSEQ multiplex PCR, and its TCRdb copy is limited to in-frame clones, with some not included. This table holds roughly 40,000 clones, approximately 81% found once. The sequenced sample was peripheral blood. These receptors originate from a woman in her 70s in a cohort sampled during active COVID-19. The CDR3 runs from the conserved cysteine through the conserved F or W. Fields, in order: CDR3 DNA, CDR3 protein, J gene, V gene, D gene, clone size. The D gene is left open where the match is weak. Only some rows state a clone size, as once, few, many or a class for expanded clones.

CDR3 DNA: TGTGCCAGCAGCCGGACTAGCGGGAACTACGAGCAGTACTTC
CDR3 protein: CASSRTSGNYEQYF
J gene: TRBJ2-7
V gene: TRBV3-1/TRBV3-2
D gene: TRBD2
clone size: NA

CDR3 DNA: TGTGCCATCAGTGAAGGACTAGCGGAACATGAGCAGTTCTTC
CDR3 protein: CAISEGLAEHEQFF
J gene: TRBJ2-1
V gene: TRBV10-3
D gene: TRBD2
clone size: NA

CDR3 DNA: TGTGCCAGCACCCCCCGACAGGGGCTTTTCCGTGGCGCTGAAGCTTTCTTT
CDR3 protein: CASTPRQGLFRGAEAFF
J gene: TRBJ1-1
V gene: TRBV11-2
D gene: TRBD1
clone size: NA

CDR3 DNA: TGCGCCAGCAGCCTATCGACAGGCACCGTTGAAAAACTGTTTTTT
CDR3 protein: CASSLSTGTVEKLFF
J gene: TRBJ1-4
V gene: TRBV4-1
D gene: NA
clone size: NA

CDR3 DNA: TGTGCCAGCCGGGGCCGCACAGCGGGAGGGGGGAATGAGCAGTTCTTC
CDR3 protein: CASRGRTAGGGNEQFF
J gene: TRBJ2-1
V gene: TRBV7-8
D gene: TRBD2
clone size: NA

CDR3 DNA: TGTGCCAGTAGTGAGATTGGACAGGGCATAGGTGGCGGGGAGCTGTTTTTT
CDR3 protein: CASSEIGQGIGGGELFF
J gene: TRBJ2-2
V gene: TRBV19
D gene: TRBD1
clone size: NA

CDR3 DNA: TGTGCCAGCAGCCAAGCTAACTCCTACGAGCAGTACTTC
CDR3 protein: CASSQANSYEQYF
J gene: TRBJ2-7
V gene: TRBV14
D gene: NA
clone size: NA

CDR3 DNA: TGTGCCAGCAGCTCTGACCAAAACAGGGGGCCCACCGGGGAGCTGTTTTTT
CDR3 protein: CASSSDQNRGPTGELFF
J gene: TRBJ2-2
V gene: TRBV7-9
D gene: TRBD1
clone size: few

CDR3 DNA: TGTGCCAGCACCAACGCGGGGAATGAAAAACTGTTTTTT
CDR3 protein: CASTNAGNEKLFF
J gene: TRBJ1-4
V gene: TRBV27
D gene: NA
clone size: NA

CDR3 DNA: TGTGCCAGCAGCATGGGACAGGTGGGCACCGGGGAGCTGTTTTTT
CDR3 protein: CASSMGQVGTGELFF
J gene: TRBJ2-2
V gene: TRBV7-2
D gene: TRBD1
clone size: NA

CDR3 DNA: TGTGCCAGCAGCCAATACACCGGGACTAGCGCTACAGATACGCAGTATTTT
CDR3 protein: CASSQYTGTSATDTQYF
J gene: TRBJ2-3
V gene: TRBV3-1/TRBV3-2
D gene: TRBD2
clone size: NA

CDR3 DNA: TGCAGCGTTGGCCGGGACAGGGGTACCTACGAGCAGTACTTC
CDR3 protein: CSVGRDRGTYEQYF
J gene: TRBJ2-7
V gene: TRBV29-1
D gene: TRBD1
clone size: NA

CDR3 DNA: TGTGCCAGCAGTTACTTACAGGGGGCAGGGGAGACCCAGTACTTC
CDR3 protein: CASSYLQGAGETQYF
J gene: TRBJ2-5
V gene: TRBV6-5
D gene: TRBD1
clone size: few

CDR3 DNA: TGTGCCACCAGTGACGCAGGGGTCAACAATGAGCAGTTCTTC
CDR3 protein: CATSDAGVNNEQFF
J gene: TRBJ2-1
V gene: TRBV24-1
D gene: NA
clone size: NA

CDR3 DNA: TGTGCCAGCTCACCAAAGGGAGAGGAAAAACTGTTTTTT
CDR3 protein: CASSPKGEEKLFF
J gene: TRBJ1-4
V gene: TRBV18
D gene: NA
clone size: NA